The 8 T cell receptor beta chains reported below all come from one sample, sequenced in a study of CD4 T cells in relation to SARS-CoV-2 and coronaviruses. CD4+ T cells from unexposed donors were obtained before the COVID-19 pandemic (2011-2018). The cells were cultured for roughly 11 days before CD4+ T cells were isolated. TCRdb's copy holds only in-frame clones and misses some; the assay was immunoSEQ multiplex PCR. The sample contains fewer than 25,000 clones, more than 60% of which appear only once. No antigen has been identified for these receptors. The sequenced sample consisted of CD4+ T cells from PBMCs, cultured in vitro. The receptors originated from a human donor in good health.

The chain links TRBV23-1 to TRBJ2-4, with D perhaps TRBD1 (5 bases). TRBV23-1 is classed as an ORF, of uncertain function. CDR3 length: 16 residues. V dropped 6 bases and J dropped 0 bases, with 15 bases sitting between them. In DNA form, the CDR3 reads TGCGCCAGCAGAGACTGGGGCCGGGTAGCCAAAAACATTCAGTACTTC. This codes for CASRDWGRVAKNIQYF.

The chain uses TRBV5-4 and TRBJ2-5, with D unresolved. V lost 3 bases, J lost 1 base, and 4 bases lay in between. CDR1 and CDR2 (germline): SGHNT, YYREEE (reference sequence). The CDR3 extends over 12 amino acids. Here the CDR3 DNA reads TGTGCCAGCAGCTCCCCCCAAGAGACCCAGTACTTC. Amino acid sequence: CASSSPQETQYF.

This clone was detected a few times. The CDR3 bases are TGTGCCAGCAGCTACGGACCGACAGGGTCGAACACTGAAGCTTTCTTT. This gives the protein CASSYGPTGSNTEAFF. J is TRBJ1-1 and V is TRBV7-6; TRBD1 matches at 7 bases. This CDR3 spans 16 amino acids. Germline trimming cut 4 bases from V and 1 base from J; bases unmatched to any gene: 9. The germline CDR1 and CDR2 sequences are SGHVS and FNYEAQ.

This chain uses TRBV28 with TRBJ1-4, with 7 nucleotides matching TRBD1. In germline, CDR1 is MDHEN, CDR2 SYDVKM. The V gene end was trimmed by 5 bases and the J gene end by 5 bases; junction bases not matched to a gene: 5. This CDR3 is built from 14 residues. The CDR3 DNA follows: TGTGCCAGCAGTACGACAGGGCAGAATGAAAAACTGTTTTTT. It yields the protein CASSTTGQNEKLFF.

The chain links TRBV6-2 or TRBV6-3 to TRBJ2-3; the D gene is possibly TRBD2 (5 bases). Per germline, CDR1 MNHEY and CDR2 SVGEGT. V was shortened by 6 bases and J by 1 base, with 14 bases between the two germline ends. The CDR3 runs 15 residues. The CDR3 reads CASSQTSYGTDTQYF. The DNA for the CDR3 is TGTGCCAGCAGCCAAACTAGTTATGGCACAGATACGCAGTATTTT.

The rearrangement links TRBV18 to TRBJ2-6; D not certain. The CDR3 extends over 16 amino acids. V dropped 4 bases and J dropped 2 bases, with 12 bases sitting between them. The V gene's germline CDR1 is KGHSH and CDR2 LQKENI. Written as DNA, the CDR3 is TGTGCCAGCTCACTAATGGAAATGGCTGGGGCCAACGTCCTGACTTTC. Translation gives CASSLMEMAGANVLTF. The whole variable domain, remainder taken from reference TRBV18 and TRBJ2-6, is NAGVMQNPRHLVRRRGQEARLRCSPMKGHSHVYWYRQLPEEGLKFMVYLQKENIIDESGMPKERFSAEFPKEGPSILRIQQVVRGDSAAYFCASSLMEMAGANVLTFGAGSRLTVL.

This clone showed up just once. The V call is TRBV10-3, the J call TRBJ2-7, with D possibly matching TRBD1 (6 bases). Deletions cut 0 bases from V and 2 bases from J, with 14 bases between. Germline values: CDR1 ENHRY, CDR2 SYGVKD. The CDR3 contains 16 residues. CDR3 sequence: CAISESSLGATYEQYF. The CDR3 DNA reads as TGTGCCATCAGTGAGTCGAGTTTGGGGGCAACCTACGAGCAGTACTTC.

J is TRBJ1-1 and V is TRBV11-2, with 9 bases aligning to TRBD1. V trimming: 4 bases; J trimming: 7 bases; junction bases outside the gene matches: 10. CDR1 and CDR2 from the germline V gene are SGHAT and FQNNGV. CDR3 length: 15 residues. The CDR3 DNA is TGTGCCAGCAGCTCAAACGGACAGGGGCAGAGTGAAGCTTTCTTT. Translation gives CASSSNGQGQSEAFF.